The source of this T cell receptor (beta chain) is a study of blood T cell repertoires in COVID-19. Measured with immunoSEQ multiplex PCR; TCRdb has only the in-frame clones, and not every one. The sample carries under 85,000 clones, around 89% recorded once. CDR3 length: 12 amino acids. V lost 3 bases and J lost 7; bases outside the gene matches: 3. The germline V gene encodes CDR1 GTSNPN and CDR2 SVGIG (reference sequence). The material sequenced was peripheral blood. The chain is built from TRBV30 and TRBJ1-2; 9 bases map to TRBD1. This TCR was sampled from a man aged 70-80 years with active or convalescent COVID-19. CDR3 in amino acids: CAWRRDRAGYTF. The CDR3 DNA reads TGTGCCTGGAGGAGGGACAGGGCTGGCTACACCTTC.